What follows are 18 T cell receptor beta chains derived from one specimen sequenced in a study of cytomegalovirus exposure and HLA in healthy donors. The PCR ran on 60 Vbeta and 13 Jbeta primers. Using immunoSEQ multiplex PCR, the repertoire was profiled, and TCRdb retains in-frame clones only, with some absent. This sample lists 95,000 to 110,000 clones; its ten largest clones have about 3.2%. What was sequenced was PBMCs. Receptors originate from a middle-aged man in good health and CMV-seronegative.

This chain connects TRBV7-8 to TRBJ1-1; D gene ambiguous. Looked up from germline, CDR1 is SGHVS and CDR2 is FQNEAQ. The V gene lost 2 bases and the J gene lost 0 bases, with 13 bases spanning the gap. The CDR3 runs 16 residues. CDR3 bases: TGTGCCAGCAGCTTATCCGGGCTCGGGATGAACACTGAAGCTTTCTTT. It encodes CASSLSGLGMNTEAFF.

The chain uses TRBV28 and TRBJ1-2, with D possibly matching TRBD1 (5 bases). CDR3 length equals 14 residues. Germline V gives CDR1 MDHEN, CDR2 SYDVKM. Trimming removed 6 bases from V and 8 bases from J, with 19 bases in between. The CDR3: CASRPGQSSGGYTF. Written as DNA, the CDR3 is TGTGCCAGCAGACCCGGACAATCCTCTGGCGGCTACACCTTC.

The chain combines TRBV7-9 with TRBJ2-7; TRBD2 agrees at 12 bases. Trimming cost V 3 bases and J 5 bases; bases outside gene matches: 5. CDR3 length equals 15 residues. CDR1 is SEHNR and CDR2 is FQNEAQ in the germline V gene (reference sequence). The CDR3 loop reads CASSFLAGGPDEQYF. CDR3 sequence (DNA): TGTGCCAGCAGCTTTCTAGCGGGAGGGCCGGACGAGCAGTACTTC. Full variable domain (remainder filled in from reference TRBV7-9 and TRBJ2-7): DTGVSQNPRHKITKRGQNVTFRCDPISEHNRLYWYRQTLGQGPEFLTYFQNEAQLEKSRLLSDRFSAERPKGSFSTLEIQRTEQGDSAMYLCASSFLAGGPDEQYFGPGTRLTVT.

V and J are TRBV7-2 and TRBJ1-6, with TRBD1 identical over 8 bases. V was clipped by 1 base and J by 9 bases; unmatched bases: 14. This CDR3 is 18 amino acids long. The germline CDR1 and CDR2 sequences are SGHTA and FQGNSA. The CDR3 region has the DNA TGTGCCAGCAGCTTAGTCGGGGTCCAGGGGGCTTCGGGTTCACCCCTCCACTTT. Its translation is CASSLVGVQGASGSPLHF.

This chain links TRBV2 with TRBJ2-7, with unresolved D. Germline V lookup: CDR1 SNHLY, CDR2 FYNNEI. The CDR3 runs to 13 residues. V was trimmed by 5 bases and J by 0 bases, leaving 8 bases between them. For the CDR3, the DNA is TGTGCCAGCAGTCAGAGGAGCTCCTACGAGCAGTACTTC. It encodes CASSQRSSYEQYF.

V usage is TRBV4-2 and J usage is TRBJ1-1; tentative D call: TRBD1 (6 bases). The ends were cut back, 7 bases at V and 5 bases at J, with 14 bases in the middle. The V gene's germline CDR1 is LGHNA and CDR2 YNFKEQ. The CDR3 has 13 residues. The CDR3 sequence: CASTRQGRTEAFF. Written as DNA, the CDR3 is TGTGCCAGCACCCGGCAGGGGCGGACTGAAGCTTTCTTT.

V gene TRBV7-2 combines with J gene TRBJ2-2; D gene uncertain. This CDR3 is built from 14 residues. The V end was cut by 2 bases, the J end by 7 bases, with 11 bases between. The germline V gene has CDR1 SGHTA and CDR2 FQGNSA. CDR3 DNA sequence: TGTGCCAGCAGCTTAACCTCCCCGCGCGGGGAGCTGTTTTTT. Its protein is CASSLTSPRGELFF. The complete variable domain, with remaining parts taken from reference TRBV7-2 and TRBJ2-2, reads GAGVSQSPSNKVTEKGKDVELRCDPISGHTALYWYRQSLGQGLEFLIYFQGNSAPDKSGLPSDRFSAERTGGSVSTLTIQRTQQEDSAVYLCASSLTSPRGELFFGEGSRLTVL.

The chain couples TRBV14 to TRBJ2-5; possibly TRBD1 for D (6 bases). The length of the CDR3 is 16 residues. Germline V lookup: CDR1 SGHDN, CDR2 FVKESK. Trimming took 0 bases from V and 2 from J, leaving 13 bases between them. The CDR3 sequence is CASSQDFGQRQETQYF. CDR3 sequence (DNA): TGTGCCAGCAGCCAAGATTTCGGACAGAGACAAGAGACCCAGTACTTC. Based on the CDR3 plus reference TRBV14 and TRBJ2-5, the full variable domain is EAGVTQFPSHSVIEKGQTVTLRCDPISGHDNLYWYRRVMGKEIKFLLHFVKESKQDESGMPNNRFLAERTGGTYSTLKVQPAELEDSGVYFCASSQDFGQRQETQYFGPGTRLLVL.

The chain couples TRBV7-8 to TRBJ2-2; 9 bases agree with TRBD1. V was clipped by 8 bases and J by 2 bases; unmatched bases: 6. The CDR3 runs to 15 residues. Germline V gene data show CDR1 as SGHVS and CDR2 as FQNEAQ. CDR3 coding DNA: TGTGCCAGCGTCGCGGGACAGGGAAACACCGGGGAGCTGTTTTTT. Residues: CASVAGQGNTGELFF. Based on the CDR3 plus reference TRBV7-8 and TRBJ2-2, the full variable domain is GAGVSQSPRYKVAKRGQDVALRCDPISGHVSLFWYQQALGQGPEFLTYFQNEAQLDKSGLPSDRFFAERPEGSVSTLKIQRTQQEDSAVYLCASVAGQGNTGELFFGEGSRLTVL.

The chain has TRBV10-2 and TRBJ2-7; TRBD1 matches at 7 bases. The CDR3 is made up of 12 amino acids. From germline, CDR1 is WSHSY and CDR2 SAAADI. Unmatched junction bases numbered 7, after V lost 11 bases and J lost 3 bases. CDR3 coding DNA: TGCGCCTCCATAGGGGGCGACTACGAGCAGTACTTC. Protein product: CASIGGDYEQYF.

The chain carries TRBV27 and TRBJ2-7; 9 bases map to TRBD2. This CDR3 is 15 amino acids long. With 0 bases clipped from V and 3 bases from J, the junction kept 3 bases outside the gene matches. The germline V gene encodes CDR1 MNHEY and CDR2 SMNVEV (reference sequence). The CDR3 nucleotides are TGTGCCAGCAGTTTATCGGCTAGCGGGGACTACGAGCAGTACTTC. It specifies CASSLSASGDYEQYF.

V and J are TRBV6-1 and TRBJ1-1; perhaps TRBD1 as D (6 bases). CDR1 is MNHNS, CDR2 SASEGT, per germline. The length of the CDR3 is 11 residues. V gave up 9 bases and J gave up 6 bases, with 11 bases separating them. The CDR3 here is CARQGLSEAFF. For the CDR3, the DNA is TGTGCCAGACAGGGCTTGTCTGAAGCTTTCTTT.

The V and J genes are TRBV19 and TRBJ1-5; 10 positions match TRBD1. This CDR3 has 16 amino acids. V shed 4 bases and J 5 bases; nucleotides not matched to a gene: 8. CDR1 is LNHDA, CDR2 SQIVND, per germline (reference sequence). For the CDR3, the DNA is TGTGCCAGTAGTAGATCCGGGACAGGGGTGGATCAGCCCCAGCATTTT. Translated: CASSRSGTGVDQPQHF.

The chain is built from TRBV11-3 and TRBJ2-3; TRBD2 matches 9 bases. J lost 3 bases, V lost 1 base, and 2 bases had no gene match. Looked up from germline, CDR1 is SGHNT and CDR2 is YENEEA. The CDR3 totals 15 residues. The CDR3 bases are TGTGCCAGCAGCTTAGGCGGGGGGGCTACAGATACGCAGTATTTT. Translation gives CASSLGGGATDTQYF.

This rearrangement joins TRBV28 to TRBJ1-5, with D possibly being TRBD1 (5 bases). The CDR3 loop spans 14 amino acids. Germline assignment: CDR1 MDHEN and CDR2 SYDVKM. Between the trimmed V and J ends, which lost 7 bases and 5 bases, there was a span of 15 bases. In DNA form, the CDR3 reads TGTGCCAGCATTAACCCCAGGGTGGATCAGCCCCAGCATTTT. Encoded protein: CASINPRVDQPQHF.

V usage is TRBV5-1 and J usage is TRBJ2-5; TRBD1 is a possible D gene (6 bases). Trimming removed 4 bases at V and 2 bases at J, with 12 bases between. Germline loops: CDR1 SGHRS, CDR2 YFSETQ. The CDR3 is 14 residues long. This chain's CDR3 is CASSERTEQETQYF. The CDR3 DNA reads TGCGCCAGCAGCGAAAGGACAGAGCAAGAGACCCAGTACTTC. Combining the CDR3 with reference TRBV5-1 and TRBJ2-5 gives the whole variable domain KAGVTQTPRYLIKTRGQQVTLSCSPISGHRSVSWYQQTPGQGLQFLFEYFSETQRNKGNFPGRFSGRQFSNSRSEMNVSTLELGDSALYLCASSERTEQETQYFGPGTRLLVL.

CDR3 nucleotides: TGTGCCAGCAGCCATAACTCGGGAGGGAAGGAGGGCACTGAAGCTTTCTTT. It is translated as CASSHNSGGKEGTEAFF. The V and J genes are TRBV27 and TRBJ1-1; no definite D call. The CDR3 totals 17 residues. Per the germline V gene, CDR1 is MNHEY and CDR2 is SMNVEV (reference sequence). V dropped 6 bases and J dropped 4 bases, with 24 bases sitting between them.

The chain uses TRBV11-2 and TRBJ2-1; 12 bases line up with TRBD1. The length of the CDR3 is 17 residues. Germline V gives CDR1 SGHAT, CDR2 FQNNGV. V lost 5 bases to trimming and J lost 8 bases; unmatched junction nucleotides: 13. CDR3 in DNA: TGTGCCAGCAGCCTCAGAGATTCCGGGACAGGGGGCGATGAGCAGTTCTTC. Protein product: CASSLRDSGTGGDEQFF.